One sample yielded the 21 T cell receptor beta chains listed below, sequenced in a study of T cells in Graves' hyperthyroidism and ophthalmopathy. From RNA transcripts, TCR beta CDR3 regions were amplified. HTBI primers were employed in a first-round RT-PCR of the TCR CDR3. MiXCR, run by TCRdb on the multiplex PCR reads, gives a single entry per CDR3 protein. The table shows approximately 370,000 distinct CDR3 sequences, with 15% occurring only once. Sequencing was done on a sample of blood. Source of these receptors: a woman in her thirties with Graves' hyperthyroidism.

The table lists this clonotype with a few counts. The CDR3 sequence is CASSLDQALGYTF. Written as DNA, the CDR3 is TGCGCCAGCAGCTTGGACCAGGCGTTAGGCTACACCTTC. The chain is built from TRBV5-1 and TRBJ1-2; D remains ambiguous. Deletions cut 0 bases from V and 8 bases from J, with 11 bases between. The CDR3 covers 13 residues. Germline V gives CDR1 SGHRS, CDR2 YFSETQ.

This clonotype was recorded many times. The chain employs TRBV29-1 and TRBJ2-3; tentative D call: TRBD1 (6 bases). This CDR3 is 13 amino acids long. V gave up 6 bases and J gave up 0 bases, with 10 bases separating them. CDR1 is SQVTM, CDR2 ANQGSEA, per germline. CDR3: CSVTGSSTDTQYF. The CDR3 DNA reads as TGCAGCGTCACAGGGTCTAGCACAGATACGCAGTATTTT.

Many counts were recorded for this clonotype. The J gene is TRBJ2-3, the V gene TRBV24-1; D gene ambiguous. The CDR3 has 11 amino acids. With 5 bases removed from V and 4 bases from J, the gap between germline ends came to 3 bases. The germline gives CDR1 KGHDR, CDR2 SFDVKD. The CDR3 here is CATSVADTQYF. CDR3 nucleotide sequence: TGTGCCACCAGTGTGGCAGATACGCAGTATTTT.

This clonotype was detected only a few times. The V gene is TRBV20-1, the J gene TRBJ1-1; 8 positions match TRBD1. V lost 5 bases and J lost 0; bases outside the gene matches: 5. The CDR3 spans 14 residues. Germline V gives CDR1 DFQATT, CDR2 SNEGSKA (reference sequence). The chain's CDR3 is CSAYMDRVNTEAFF. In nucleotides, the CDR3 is TGCAGTGCTTATATGGACAGGGTGAACACTGAAGCTTTCTTT.

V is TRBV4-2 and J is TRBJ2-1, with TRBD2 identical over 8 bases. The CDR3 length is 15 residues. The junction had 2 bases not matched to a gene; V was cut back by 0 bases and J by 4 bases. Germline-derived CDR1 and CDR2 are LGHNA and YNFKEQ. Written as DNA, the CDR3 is TGTGCCAGCAGCCAAGAAGTAGCGGGGTACAATGAGCAGTTCTTC. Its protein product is CASSQEVAGYNEQFF.

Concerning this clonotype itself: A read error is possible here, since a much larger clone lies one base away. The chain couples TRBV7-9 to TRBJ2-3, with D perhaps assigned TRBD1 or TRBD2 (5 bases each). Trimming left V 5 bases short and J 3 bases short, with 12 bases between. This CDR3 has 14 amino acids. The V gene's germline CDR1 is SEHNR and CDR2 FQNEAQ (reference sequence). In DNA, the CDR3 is TGTGCCAGCAGCCCACGAGGGGTAACAGATACGCAGTATTTT. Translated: CASSPRGVTDTQYF.

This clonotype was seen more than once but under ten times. CDR3 DNA sequence: TGCGCCAGCAGCTTGGCCGAGGACTACAACAATGAGCAGTTCTTC. Translated, it gives CASSLAEDYNNEQFF. This rearrangement joins TRBV5-1 to TRBJ2-1; D possibly corresponds to TRBD2 (6 bases). This CDR3 spans 15 amino acids. V was trimmed by 0 bases and J by 5 bases, leaving 12 bases between them. Germline loops: CDR1 SGHRS, CDR2 YFSETQ.

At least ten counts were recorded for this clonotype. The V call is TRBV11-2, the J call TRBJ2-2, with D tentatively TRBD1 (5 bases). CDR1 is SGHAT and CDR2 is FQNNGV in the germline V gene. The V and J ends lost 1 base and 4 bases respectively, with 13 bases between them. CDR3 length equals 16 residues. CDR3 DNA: TGTGCCAGCAGCTTAGGCAGGGATTGGGGCACCGGGGAGCTGTTTTTT. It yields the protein CASSLGRDWGTGELFF.

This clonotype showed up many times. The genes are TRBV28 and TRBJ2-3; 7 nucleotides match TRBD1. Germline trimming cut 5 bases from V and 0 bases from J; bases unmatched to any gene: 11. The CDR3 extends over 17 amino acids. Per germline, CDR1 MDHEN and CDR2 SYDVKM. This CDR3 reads CASSEQGMIPSTDTQYF. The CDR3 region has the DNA TGTGCCAGCAGTGAACAGGGGATGATTCCTAGCACAGATACGCAGTATTTT.

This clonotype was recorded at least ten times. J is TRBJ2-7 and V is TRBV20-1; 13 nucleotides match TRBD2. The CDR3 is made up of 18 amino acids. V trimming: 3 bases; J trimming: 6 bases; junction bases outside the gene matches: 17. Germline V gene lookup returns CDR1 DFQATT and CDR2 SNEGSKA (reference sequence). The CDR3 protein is CSARLGLAGPRSTGEQYF. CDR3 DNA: TGCAGTGCTAGGTTGGGACTAGCGGGACCGAGGTCGACGGGCGAGCAGTACTTC.

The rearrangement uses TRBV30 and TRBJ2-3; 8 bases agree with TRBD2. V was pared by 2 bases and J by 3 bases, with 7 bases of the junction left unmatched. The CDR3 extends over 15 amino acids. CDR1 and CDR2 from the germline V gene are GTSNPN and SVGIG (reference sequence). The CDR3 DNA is TGTGCCTGGAGTCCGGGGGGGATCGGGACAGATACGCAGTATTTT. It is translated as CAWSPGGIGTDTQYF.

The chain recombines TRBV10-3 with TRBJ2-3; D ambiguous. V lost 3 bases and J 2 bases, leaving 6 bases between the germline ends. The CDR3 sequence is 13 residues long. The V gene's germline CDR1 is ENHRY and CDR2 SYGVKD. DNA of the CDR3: TGTGCCATCAGTGACCCGATCACAGATACGCAGTATTTT. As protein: CAISDPITDTQYF.

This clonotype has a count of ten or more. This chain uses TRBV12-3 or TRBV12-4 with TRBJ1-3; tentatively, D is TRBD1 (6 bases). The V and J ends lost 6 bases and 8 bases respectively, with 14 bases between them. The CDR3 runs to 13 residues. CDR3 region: CASRSTGRDTIYF. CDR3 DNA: TGTGCCAGCAGGTCAACAGGGAGAGACACCATATATTTT.

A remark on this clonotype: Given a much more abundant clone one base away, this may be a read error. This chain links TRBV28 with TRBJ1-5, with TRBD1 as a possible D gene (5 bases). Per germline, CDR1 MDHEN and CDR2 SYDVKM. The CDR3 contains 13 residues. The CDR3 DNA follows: TGTGCCAGCAGGGCGGGACTTGGCCAGCCCCGGCATTTT. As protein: CASRAGLGQPRHF.

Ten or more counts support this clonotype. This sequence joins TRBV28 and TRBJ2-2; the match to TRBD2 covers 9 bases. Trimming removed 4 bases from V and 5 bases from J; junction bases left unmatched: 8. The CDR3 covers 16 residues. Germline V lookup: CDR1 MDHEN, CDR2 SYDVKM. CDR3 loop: CASSSGLATGTGELFF. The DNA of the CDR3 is TGTGCCAGCAGTTCTGGACTAGCGACGGGGACCGGGGAGCTGTTTTTT.

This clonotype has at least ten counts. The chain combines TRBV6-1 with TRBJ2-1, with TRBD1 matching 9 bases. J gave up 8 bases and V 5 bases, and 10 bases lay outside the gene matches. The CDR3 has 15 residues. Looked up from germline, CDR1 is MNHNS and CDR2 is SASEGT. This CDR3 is CASSPTGGRFDEQFF. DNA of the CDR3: TGTGCCAGCAGTCCGACAGGGGGAAGATTCGATGAGCAGTTCTTC.

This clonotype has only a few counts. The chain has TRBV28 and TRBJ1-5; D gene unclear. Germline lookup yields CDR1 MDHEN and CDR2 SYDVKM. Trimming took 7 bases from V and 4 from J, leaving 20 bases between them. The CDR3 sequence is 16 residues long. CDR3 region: CASNPPRPPLNQPQHF. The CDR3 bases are TGTGCCAGCAACCCCCCCCGACCGCCTTTGAATCAGCCCCAGCATTTT.

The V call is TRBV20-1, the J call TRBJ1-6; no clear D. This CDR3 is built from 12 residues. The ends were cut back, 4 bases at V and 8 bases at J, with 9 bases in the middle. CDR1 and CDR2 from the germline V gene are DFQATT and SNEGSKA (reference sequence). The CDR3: CSAKTQYSPLHF. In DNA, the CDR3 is TGCAGTGCTAAGACCCAGTATTCACCCCTCCACTTT.

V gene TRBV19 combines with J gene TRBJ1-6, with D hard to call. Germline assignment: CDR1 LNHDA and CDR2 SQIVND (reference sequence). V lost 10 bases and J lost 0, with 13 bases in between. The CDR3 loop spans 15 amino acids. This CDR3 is CATHGSVSYNSPLHF. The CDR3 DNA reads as TGTGCCACCCATGGAAGTGTCTCCTATAATTCACCCCTCCACTTT.

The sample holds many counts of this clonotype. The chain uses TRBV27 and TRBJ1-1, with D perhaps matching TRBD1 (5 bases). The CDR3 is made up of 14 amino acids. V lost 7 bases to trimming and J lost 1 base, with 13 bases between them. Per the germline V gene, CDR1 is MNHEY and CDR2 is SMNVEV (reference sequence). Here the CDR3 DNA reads TGTGCCAGCAACCTTTTCGACAGGAACACTGAAGCTTTCTTT. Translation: CASNLFDRNTEAFF.

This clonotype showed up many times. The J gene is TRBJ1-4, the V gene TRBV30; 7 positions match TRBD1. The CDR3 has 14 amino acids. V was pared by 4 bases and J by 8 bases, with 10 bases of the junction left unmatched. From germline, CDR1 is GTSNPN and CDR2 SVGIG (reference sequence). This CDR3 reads CAWTNVGGGEKLFF. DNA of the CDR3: TGTGCCTGGACCAACGTAGGGGGCGGGGAAAAACTGTTTTTT. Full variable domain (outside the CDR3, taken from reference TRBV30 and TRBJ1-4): SQTIHQWPATLVQPVGSPLSLECTVEGTSNPNLYWYRQAAGRGLQLLFYSVGIGQISSEVPQNLSASRPQDRQFILSSKKLLLSDSGFYLCAWTNVGGGEKLFFGSGTQLSVL.